Sequencing of this TCR beta chain was carried out in a study of cytomegalovirus exposure and HLA in healthy donors. In the study overall: Early on, a data release was issued that held 85 million to 95 million unique TCRs from HLA-typed donors. Study-wide findings and caveats: When analyzed later, the rates of TCR association showed variation by HLA locus, with DRB1 the most and HLA-C the fewest.

This CDR3 contains 15 residues. V lost 5 bases and J lost 0; bases outside the gene matches: 6. From germline, CDR1 is SGHTA and CDR2 FQGNSA. A multiplex PCR was run with 60 Vbeta primers and 13 Jbeta primers. Clones were read by immunoSEQ multiplex PCR, and TCRdb kept only the in-frame ones, dropping some. The sample lists 100,000 to 150,000 clones; roughly 71% were seen once. With regard to this clone: Its target is unknown.

While unrecorded immune exposures were likely, the donors were nominally healthy when sampled. Sequencing input: PBMCs. The TCR comes from a woman in her forties in good health and CMV-seronegative. The rearrangement uses TRBV7-2 and TRBJ1-2; TRBD1 aligns across 7 bases. CDR3: CASSTWDSSNYGYTF. For the CDR3, the DNA is TGTGCCAGCAGCACCTGGGACAGCTCTAACTATGGCTACACCTTC.